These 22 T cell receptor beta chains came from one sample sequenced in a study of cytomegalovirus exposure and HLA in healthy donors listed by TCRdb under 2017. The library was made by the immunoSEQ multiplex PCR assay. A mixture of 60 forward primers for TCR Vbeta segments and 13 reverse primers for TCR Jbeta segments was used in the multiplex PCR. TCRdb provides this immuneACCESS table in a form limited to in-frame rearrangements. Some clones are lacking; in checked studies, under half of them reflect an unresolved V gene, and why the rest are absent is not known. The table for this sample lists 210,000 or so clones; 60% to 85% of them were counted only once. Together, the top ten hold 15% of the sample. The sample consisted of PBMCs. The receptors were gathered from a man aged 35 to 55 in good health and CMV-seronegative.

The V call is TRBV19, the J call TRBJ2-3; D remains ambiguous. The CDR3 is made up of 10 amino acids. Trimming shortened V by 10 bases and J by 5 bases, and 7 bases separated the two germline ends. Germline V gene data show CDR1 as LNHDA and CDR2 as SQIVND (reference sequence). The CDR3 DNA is TGTGCCACCAGTCGAGATACGCAGTATTTT. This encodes CATSRDTQYF.

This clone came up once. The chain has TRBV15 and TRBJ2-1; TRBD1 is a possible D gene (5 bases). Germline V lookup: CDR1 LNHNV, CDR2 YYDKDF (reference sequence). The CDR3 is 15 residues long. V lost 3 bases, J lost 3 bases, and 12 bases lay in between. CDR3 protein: CATSSTGSHYNEQFF. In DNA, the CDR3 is TGTGCCACCAGCAGTACAGGTAGCCACTACAATGAGCAGTTCTTC.

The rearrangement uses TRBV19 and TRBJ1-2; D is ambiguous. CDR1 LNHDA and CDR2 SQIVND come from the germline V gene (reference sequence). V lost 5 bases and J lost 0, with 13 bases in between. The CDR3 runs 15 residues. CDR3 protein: CASSVHSGSNYGYTF. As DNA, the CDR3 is TGTGCCAGTAGTGTCCACTCGGGATCTAACTATGGCTACACCTTC. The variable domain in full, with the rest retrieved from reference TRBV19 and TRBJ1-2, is DGGITQSPKYLFRKEGQNVTLSCEQNLNHDAMYWYRQDPGQGLRLIYYSQIVNDFQKGDIAEGYSVSREKKESFPLTVTSAQKNPTAFYLCASSVHSGSNYGYTFGSGTRLTVV.

CDR3 DNA: TGTGCCATCAGTGGAGGACTAGCGGGGGGGCAGGGCGAGCAGTACTTC. Translation: CAISGGLAGGQGEQYF. The chain has TRBV10-3 and TRBJ2-7; the match to TRBD2 covers 15 bases. This CDR3 is 16 amino acids long. The V gene end was trimmed by 4 bases and the J gene end by 6 bases; junction bases not matched to a gene: 7. Germline V lookup: CDR1 ENHRY, CDR2 SYGVKD.

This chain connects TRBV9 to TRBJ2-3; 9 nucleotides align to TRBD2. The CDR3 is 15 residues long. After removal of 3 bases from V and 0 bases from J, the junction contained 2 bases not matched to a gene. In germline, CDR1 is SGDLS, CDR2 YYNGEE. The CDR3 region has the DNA TGTGCCAGCAGCGCAGCGGGGGGTAGCACAGATACGCAGTATTTT. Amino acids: CASSAAGGSTDTQYF.

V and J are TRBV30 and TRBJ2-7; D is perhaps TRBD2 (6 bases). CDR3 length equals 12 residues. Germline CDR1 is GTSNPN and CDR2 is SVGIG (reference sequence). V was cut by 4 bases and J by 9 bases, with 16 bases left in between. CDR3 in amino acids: CAWNEGGWGQYF. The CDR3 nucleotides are TGTGCCTGGAATGAAGGAGGGTGGGGGCAGTACTTC.

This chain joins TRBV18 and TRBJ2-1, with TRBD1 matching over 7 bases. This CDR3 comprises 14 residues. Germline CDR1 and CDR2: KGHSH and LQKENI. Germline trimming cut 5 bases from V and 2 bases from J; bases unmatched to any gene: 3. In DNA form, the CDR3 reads TGTGCCAGCTCATCCCAGGGGGCCTACAATGAGCAGTTCTTC. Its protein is CASSSQGAYNEQFF.

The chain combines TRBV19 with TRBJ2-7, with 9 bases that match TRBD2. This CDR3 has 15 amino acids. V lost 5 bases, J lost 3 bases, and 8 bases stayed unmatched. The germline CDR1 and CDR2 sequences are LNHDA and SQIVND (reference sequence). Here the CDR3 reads CASSSSGGGVYEQYF. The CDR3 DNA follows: TGTGCCAGTAGTTCTTCTGGCGGGGGGGTCTACGAGCAGTACTTC.

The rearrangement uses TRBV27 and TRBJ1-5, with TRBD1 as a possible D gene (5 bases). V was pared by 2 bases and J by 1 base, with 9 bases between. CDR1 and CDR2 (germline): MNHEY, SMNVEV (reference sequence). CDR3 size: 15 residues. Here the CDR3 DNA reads TGTGCCAGCAGTTTAAACGGGGGAAGCAATCAGCCCCAGCATTTT. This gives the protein CASSLNGGSNQPQHF.

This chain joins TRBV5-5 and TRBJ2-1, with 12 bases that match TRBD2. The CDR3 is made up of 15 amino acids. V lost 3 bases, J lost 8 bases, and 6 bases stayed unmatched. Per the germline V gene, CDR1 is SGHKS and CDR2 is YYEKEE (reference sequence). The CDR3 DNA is TGTGCCAGCAGCTGGCCTAGCGGGGGGGCCCATGAGCAGTTCTTC. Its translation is CASSWPSGGAHEQFF. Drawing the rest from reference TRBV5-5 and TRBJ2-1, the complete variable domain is DAGVTQSPTHLIKTRGQQVTLRCSPISGHKSVSWYQQVLGQGPQFIFQYYEKEERGRGNFPDRFSARQFPNYSSELNVNALLLGDSALYLCASSWPSGGAHEQFFGPGTRLTVL.

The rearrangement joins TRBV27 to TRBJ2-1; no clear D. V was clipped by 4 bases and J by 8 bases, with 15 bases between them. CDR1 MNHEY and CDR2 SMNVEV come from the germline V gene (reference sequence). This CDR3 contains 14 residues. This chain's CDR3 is CASSYLLGVDEQFF. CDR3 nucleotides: TGTGCCAGCAGTTATCTTCTGGGCGTCGATGAGCAGTTCTTC.

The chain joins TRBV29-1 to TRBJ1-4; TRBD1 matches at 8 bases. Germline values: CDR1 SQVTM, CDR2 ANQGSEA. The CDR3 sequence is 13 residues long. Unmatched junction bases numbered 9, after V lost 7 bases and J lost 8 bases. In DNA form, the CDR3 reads TGCAGCGCTCGGACAGGGATGGACGAAAAACTGTTTTTT. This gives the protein CSARTGMDEKLFF.

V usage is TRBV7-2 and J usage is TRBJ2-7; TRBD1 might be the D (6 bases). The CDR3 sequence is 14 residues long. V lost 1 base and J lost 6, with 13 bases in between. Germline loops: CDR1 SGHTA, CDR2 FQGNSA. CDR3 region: CASSLVQGTREQYF. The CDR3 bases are TGTGCCAGCAGCTTAGTACAGGGAACACGCGAGCAGTACTTC.

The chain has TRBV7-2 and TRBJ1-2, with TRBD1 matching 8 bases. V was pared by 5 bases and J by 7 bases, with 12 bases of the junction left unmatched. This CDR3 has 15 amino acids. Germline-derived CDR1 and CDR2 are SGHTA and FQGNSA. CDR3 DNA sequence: TGTGCCAGCAGCCCCTTGGACAGGGTGAGCGGTGGCTACACCTTC. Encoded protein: CASSPLDRVSGGYTF.

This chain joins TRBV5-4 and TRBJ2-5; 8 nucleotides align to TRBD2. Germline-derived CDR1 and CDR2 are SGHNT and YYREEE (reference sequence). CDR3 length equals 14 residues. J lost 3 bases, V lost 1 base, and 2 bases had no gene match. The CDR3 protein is CASSLRGRKETQYF. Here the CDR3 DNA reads TGTGCCAGCAGCTTGCGCGGGAGGAAAGAGACCCAGTACTTC.

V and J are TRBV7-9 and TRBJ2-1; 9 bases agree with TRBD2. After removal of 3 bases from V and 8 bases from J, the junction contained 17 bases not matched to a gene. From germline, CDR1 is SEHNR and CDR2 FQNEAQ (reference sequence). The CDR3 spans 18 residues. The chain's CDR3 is CASSLWVLAGVLGHEQFF. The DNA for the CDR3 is TGTGCCAGCAGCTTGTGGGTGTTAGCGGGAGTCCTAGGGCATGAGCAGTTCTTC.

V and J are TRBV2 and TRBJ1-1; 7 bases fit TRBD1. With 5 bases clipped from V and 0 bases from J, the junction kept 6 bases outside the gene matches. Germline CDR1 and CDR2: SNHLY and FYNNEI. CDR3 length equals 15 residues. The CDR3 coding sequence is TGTGCCAGCAGTCCGGGACAGATCATGAACACTGAAGCTTTCTTT. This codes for CASSPGQIMNTEAFF.

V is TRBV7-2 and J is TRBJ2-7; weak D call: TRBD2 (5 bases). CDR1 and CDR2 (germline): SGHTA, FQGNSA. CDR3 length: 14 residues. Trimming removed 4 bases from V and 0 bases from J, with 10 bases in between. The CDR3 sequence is CASSWGARSYEQYF. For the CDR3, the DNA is TGTGCCAGCAGCTGGGGAGCCCGCTCCTACGAGCAGTACTTC.

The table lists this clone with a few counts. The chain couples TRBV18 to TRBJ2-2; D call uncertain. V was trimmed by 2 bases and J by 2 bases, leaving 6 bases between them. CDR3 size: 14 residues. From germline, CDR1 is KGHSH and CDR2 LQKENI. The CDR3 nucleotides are TGTGCCAGCTCACCAGCGATTAACACCGGGGAGCTGTTTTTT. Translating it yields CASSPAINTGELFF.

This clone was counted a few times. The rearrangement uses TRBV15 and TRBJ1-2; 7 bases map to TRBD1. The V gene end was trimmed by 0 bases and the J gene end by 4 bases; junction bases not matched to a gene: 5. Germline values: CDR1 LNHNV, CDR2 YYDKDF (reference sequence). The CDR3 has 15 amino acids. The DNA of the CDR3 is TGTGCCACCAGCAGAGATTTTGACAGGGTCTATGGCTACACCTTC. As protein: CATSRDFDRVYGYTF.

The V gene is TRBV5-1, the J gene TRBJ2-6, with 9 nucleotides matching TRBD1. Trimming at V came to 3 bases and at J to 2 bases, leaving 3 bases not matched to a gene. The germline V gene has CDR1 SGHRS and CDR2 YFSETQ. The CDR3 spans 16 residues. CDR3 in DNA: TGCGCCAGCAGCTCTGGGACAGGGCCTGGGGCCAACGTCCTGACTTTC. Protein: CASSSGTGPGANVLTF. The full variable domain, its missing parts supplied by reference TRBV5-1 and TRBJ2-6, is KAGVTQTPRYLIKTRGQQVTLSCSPISGHRSVSWYQQTPGQGLQFLFEYFSETQRNKGNFPGRFSGRQFSNSRSEMNVSTLELGDSALYLCASSSGTGPGANVLTFGAGSRLTVL.

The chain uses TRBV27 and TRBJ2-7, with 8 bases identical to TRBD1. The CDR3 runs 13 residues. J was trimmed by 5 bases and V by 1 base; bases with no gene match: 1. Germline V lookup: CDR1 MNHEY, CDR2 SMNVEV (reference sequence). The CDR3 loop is CASSLYRGDEQYF. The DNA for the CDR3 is TGTGCCAGCAGTTTATACAGGGGGGACGAGCAGTACTTC.